One sample yielded the 13 T cell receptor beta chains listed below, sequenced in a study of blood T cell repertoires in COVID-19. TCRdb's copy holds only in-frame clones and misses some; the assay was immunoSEQ multiplex PCR. This table holds over 30,000 clones, 85% to 90% found once. The sequencing input was peripheral blood. These TCRs come from a man aged 70-80 years with acute or convalescent COVID-19.

The J gene is TRBJ2-3, the V gene TRBV6-6; 8 positions match TRBD2. The CDR3 sequence is 15 residues long. The J segment lost 3 bases and the V segment lost 1 base, leaving 3 bases of the junction unmatched. Germline CDR1 MNHNY, CDR2 SVGAGI (reference sequence). CDR3 in amino acids: CASSYWGLVTDTQYF. CDR3 DNA: TGTGCCAGCAGTTACTGGGGACTAGTAACAGATACGCAGTATTTT.

The genes are TRBV18 and TRBJ1-6, with D perhaps TRBD1 (5 bases). V gave up 0 bases and J gave up 14 bases, with 14 bases separating them. The CDR3 covers 14 residues. CDR1 KGHSH and CDR2 LQKENI come from the germline V gene. In DNA, the CDR3 is TGTGCCAGCTCACCACCGGGGCAGCCCTTCACCCTCCACTTT. It specifies CASSPPGQPFTLHF.

The DNA of the CDR3 is TGTGCCAGCAGTTACCGCGCAGGGGTGAACACCGGGGAGCTGTTTTTT. This sequence encodes CASSYRAGVNTGELFF. The chain carries TRBV6-5 and TRBJ2-2; tentatively, D is TRBD1 (6 bases). The CDR3 has 16 amino acids. Germline V gene data show CDR1 as MNHEY and CDR2 as SVGAGI. Deletions cut 2 bases from V and 1 base from J, with 11 bases between.

This chain joins TRBV27 and TRBJ2-2; TRBD2 matches 8 bases. Germline CDR1 and CDR2: MNHEY and SMNVEV (reference sequence). V lost 4 bases, J lost 10 bases, and 5 bases stayed unmatched. The CDR3 loop spans 13 amino acids. DNA of the CDR3: TGTGCCAGCAGTTCCCGGGGGGGGAAGGAGCTGTTTTTT. Translating it yields CASSSRGGKELFF.

The sample holds a few counts of this clone. This chain connects TRBV5-8 to TRBJ1-1; possible D gene TRBD1, 5 bases. The CDR3 runs 15 residues. CDR1 is SGHTS and CDR2 is YDEGEE in the germline V gene. The germline V and J ends were trimmed by 6 bases and 3 bases, with 18 bases remaining between them. CDR3: CASTTLWGGDTEAFF. CDR3 sequence (DNA): TGTGCCAGCACCACCTTGTGGGGGGGAGACACTGAAGCTTTCTTT.

The gene calls are TRBV18 and TRBJ2-1, with 13 bases identical to TRBD2. The germline V gene encodes CDR1 KGHSH and CDR2 LQKENI. J was trimmed by 3 bases and V by 2 bases; bases with no gene match: 4. CDR3 length: 17 residues. The CDR3 nucleotides read TGTGCCAGCTCACCATTCGGGACTAGCGGGAACTACAATGAGCAGTTCTTC. It yields the protein CASSPFGTSGNYNEQFF. The full variable domain, in which reference TRBV18 and TRBJ2-1 provide the parts outside the CDR3, is NAGVMQNPRHLVRRRGQEARLRCSPMKGHSHVYWYRQLPEEGLKFMVYLQKENIIDESGMPKERFSAEFPKEGPSILRIQQVVRGDSAAYFCASSPFGTSGNYNEQFFGPGTRLTVL.

The V call is TRBV15, the J call TRBJ2-7; 7 positions agree with TRBD1. J lost 4 bases, V lost 0 bases, and 9 bases had no gene match. This CDR3 contains 16 residues. Germline CDR1 and CDR2: LNHNV and YYDKDF (reference sequence). DNA of the CDR3: TGTGCCACCAGCAGAGATTCAGGGGGAGTAGTATACGAGCAGTACTTC. It yields the protein CATSRDSGGVVYEQYF.

The J gene is TRBJ1-2, the V gene TRBV7-2; no clear D. Germline V gene lookup returns CDR1 SGHTA and CDR2 FQGNSA. V dropped 0 bases and J dropped 0 bases, with 17 bases sitting between them. The CDR3 consists of 18 residues. CDR3: CASSLASRATLSNYGYTF. The CDR3 coding sequence is TGTGCCAGCAGCTTAGCAAGCAGAGCGACGCTCTCTAACTATGGCTACACCTTC.

The chain links TRBV18 to TRBJ2-7; no clear D. Germline CDR1 and CDR2: KGHSH and LQKENI. The CDR3 has 14 residues. Trimming pared 2 bases from V and 3 bases from J, leaving 11 bases between. CDR3 DNA: TGTGCCAGCTCACCAACTGATACAGACTACGAGCAGTACTTC. This encodes CASSPTDTDYEQYF.

CDR3 sequence (DNA): TGCGCCAGCAGCCAAGGGACACATACTAACTATGGCTACACCTTC. Amino acid sequence: CASSQGTHTNYGYTF. The rearrangement uses TRBV4-3 and TRBJ1-2; a possible D gene is TRBD1 (5 bases). V dropped 1 base and J dropped 0 bases, with 9 bases sitting between them. The CDR3 runs 15 residues. The germline gives CDR1 LGHNA, CDR2 YSLEER.

This sequence joins TRBV18 and TRBJ2-3, with TRBD2 identical over 8 bases. J gave up 2 bases and V 2 bases, and 3 bases lay outside the gene matches. Per germline, CDR1 KGHSH and CDR2 LQKENI. CDR3 length: 15 residues. Here the CDR3 reads CASSPKRETTDTQYF. The CDR3 nucleotides are TGTGCCAGCTCACCAAAGCGGGAGACCACAGATACGCAGTATTTT.

The V and J genes are TRBV27 and TRBJ1-1; TRBD1 is a possible D gene (5 bases). The germline V gene encodes CDR1 MNHEY and CDR2 SMNVEV (reference sequence). Trimming cost V 8 bases and J 3 bases, with 13 bases left between them. The CDR3 totals 13 residues. CDR3 in amino acids: CASSRDMDTEAFF. The CDR3 coding sequence is TGTGCCAGCTCCAGGGATATGGACACTGAAGCTTTCTTT.

This rearrangement joins TRBV7-2 to TRBJ2-1; 8 bases align to TRBD2. CDR1 SGHTA and CDR2 FQGNSA come from the germline V gene. J gave up 11 bases and V 4 bases, and 10 bases lay outside the gene matches. This CDR3 has 14 residues. As DNA, the CDR3 is TGTGCCAGCAGCTCCCATTCTACTAGCGGAAAGCAGTTCTTC. Translated: CASSSHSTSGKQFF.